This note documents a single TCR beta chain sequence. There is no known antigen for this receptor. The sample originates from a study of CXCR3-negative and CXCR3-positive naive CD8 T cells (dated by TCRdb to about 2019). Some background on the complete study: In total, some 130 million TRB reads were obtained, corresponding to roughly 1.5 +/- 0.3 million reads per library. Diversity and physicochemical repertoire analyses were performed on about a dozen donors pooled from two independent experiments. The TRBV-TRBJ cluster analysis covered naive subsets from about 5 donors and memory cells from 3 donors.

The full study reports these points: Surface CD5, linked to self-reactivity in mice, was comparable between naive subsets; TCR interaction strength was therefore also inferred from TRB CDR3 physicochemical properties. CXCR3 expression partially decreased after cryopreservation, so most assays used freshly isolated PBMCs. TRB CDR3s from CXCR3-positive naive cells showed higher hydrophobicity (lower Kidera factor 4), lower energy, and higher strength and volume indices than CXCR3-negative naive cells. Both naive subsets had comparably high repertoire diversity, while memory CD8+ T cells had much lower repertoire diversity. Within the same donor, TRBV-TRBJ usage looked similar between naive CXCR3-negative and CXCR3-positive cells, but memory cells had distinct patterns.

For every CD8+ T cell subset, approximately 330,000 cells were flow-sorted straight into RLT lysis buffer, and each subset was sorted in triplicate. To keep memory contaminants out, a stringent definition of naive CD8+ T cells was applied: CD45RO-CCR7+CD27+CD95-. Peripheral blood mononuclear cells were isolated from buffy coats by standard density gradient centrifugation. A FACSAria III was used to flow-sort naive CD8+ T cells into CXCR3-negative and CXCR3-positive populations. Total RNA was extracted from sorted cells using an RNeasy Mini Kit. Sequenced using a NextSeq 550. The Human TCR Profiling Kit (MiLaboratory) was used to make UMI-labeled 5' RACE TRB cDNA libraries. cDNA synthesis used the entire amount of extracted RNA, and PCR amplification then used the entire amount of cDNA produced. The libraries were made side by side, with each library going through the same number of PCR cycles. The authors processed their data as follows. About 54,000 +/- 9,700 unique UMI-labeled TRB cDNA molecules per library were extracted with MIGEC and MiXCR, with at least two reads per UMI required. On average, each library contained 40,000 +/- 10,000 functional in-frame TRB CDR3 nucleotide clonotypes without stop codons. After each sample was downsampled to 5000 UMI-labeled TRB molecules, VDJtools was used to calculate diversity metrics such as normalized Shannon-Wiener and Chao1. For the central five CDR3 residues, VDJtools calculated physicochemical properties weighted by clonotype size, namely interaction energy, strength, volume and Kidera factor 4. Each entry corresponds to one CDR3 protein sequence from reads that TCRdb reprocessed, and DNA is not given. TCRdb, not the original authors, processed these V and J calls. Per the sample table, the count is around 120,000 distinct CDR3 sequences. The ten biggest clones cover roughly 0.59% of the sample.

CDR1 and CDR2 were assigned from the germline V gene (reference sequence) as LNHDA and SQIVND. From the cysteine up to the phenylalanine, the CDR3 has a length of 15 residues. DNA was not recorded. The sequencing sample was made of naive CXCR3+ CD8+ T cells from blood. What this sample's cell subset or site label stands for: CD45RO-CCR7+CD27+CD95- naive CD8+ T cells expressing CXCR3 (TNR3+). This receptor chain uses TRBV19 and TRBJ1-5. The sequence came from a human donor in good health. Some clones in this sample may be carry-over from other donors' samples. The CDR3 corresponds to CASSLGLESYQPQHF.